The 15 T cell receptor beta chains presented below share a single source sample, sequenced in a study of response to subunit inactivated influenza vaccine. TCRdb recomputed calls from the RT-PCR reads with MiXCR, one row per CDR3 protein. The data contain about 700,000 distinct CDR3 sequences, 11% to 15% of them seen just once; the ten biggest clones take up less than 8.5%. The sample here was PBMCs from blood, taken 14 days before vaccination. The receptors stem from a middle-aged man who received an inactivated influenza vaccine.

This sequence joins TRBV6-6 and TRBJ1-5; D is undetermined. Trimming shortened V by 0 bases and J by 4 bases, and 4 bases separated the two germline ends. This CDR3 is 13 amino acids long. The germline CDR1 and CDR2 sequences are MNHNY and SVGAGI (reference sequence). The CDR3 bases are TGTGCCAGCAGTTACTCCCAAAATCAGCCCCAGCATTTT. As protein: CASSYSQNQPQHF.

This clonotype was seen more than once but under ten times. This rearrangement joins TRBV7-2 to TRBJ2-7; D is unclear. Germline loops: CDR1 SGHTA, CDR2 FQGNSA. V was clipped by 1 base and J by 2 bases, with 12 bases between them. This CDR3 spans 15 amino acids. CDR3: CASSLDRTAPYEQYF. DNA for the CDR3: TGTGCCAGCAGCTTAGACCGGACGGCCCCCTACGAGCAGTACTTC.

J is TRBJ2-5 and V is TRBV5-4, with 9 bases matching TRBD1. Per germline, CDR1 SGHNT and CDR2 YYREEE (reference sequence). V gave up 0 bases and J gave up 5 bases; unmatched junction bases: 5. This CDR3 is built from 15 residues. CDR3 amino acids: CASSLEGQGRETQYF. The DNA of the CDR3 is TGTGCCAGCAGCTTGGAAGGACAGGGGCGGGAGACCCAGTACTTC.

This clonotype was picked up a small number of times. CDR3: CASSQAWRQPQHF. DNA for the CDR3: TGCGCCAGCAGCCAAGCATGGAGGCAGCCCCAGCATTTT. The chain employs TRBV4-3 and TRBJ1-5; D is uncertain. V was pared by 1 base and J by 7 bases, with 8 bases between. The CDR3 totals 13 residues. CDR1 and CDR2 from the germline V gene are LGHNA and YSLEER.

This chain uses TRBV20-1 with TRBJ2-5; 13 nucleotides line up with TRBD2. J lost 5 bases, V lost 5 bases, and 17 bases had no gene match. In germline, CDR1 is DFQATT, CDR2 SNEGSKA (reference sequence). This CDR3 comprises 18 residues. DNA of the CDR3: TGCAGTGCTGTCGTGGGGTGGACTAGCGGGAGAAAGAGGGAGACCCAGTACTTC. Translation: CSAVVGWTSGRKRETQYF.

This clonotype was seen many times. The rearrangement uses TRBV12-3 or TRBV12-4 and TRBJ1-2; possible D gene TRBD1, 5 bases. There are 12 residues in the CDR3. Trimming left V 5 bases short and J 14 bases short, with 18 bases between. The CDR3 reads CASSPAQGMQTF. The DNA of the CDR3 is TGTGCCAGCAGTCCAGCCCAGGGAATGCAGACCTTC.

This clonotype has a handful of counts. The chain couples TRBV5-1 to TRBJ2-1; D is undetermined. CDR1 and CDR2 (germline): SGHRS, YFSETQ. The CDR3 is 13 amino acids. Trimming stripped 0 bases from V and 6 bases from J, with 7 bases between. The CDR3 nucleotides read TGCGCCAGCAGCTTGGCCTTTATCAATGAGCAGTTCTTC. This sequence encodes CASSLAFINEQFF.

This clonotype was counted ten times or more. The rearrangement links TRBV5-5 to TRBJ1-3; the D is unclear. This CDR3 spans 16 amino acids. Germline loops: CDR1 SGHKS, CDR2 YYEKEE (reference sequence). V was shortened by 2 bases and J by 0 bases, with 12 bases between the two germline ends. The CDR3 DNA sequence: TGTGCCAGCAGCTTAGCCGCACAAAACTCTGGAAACACCATATATTTT. This translates into CASSLAAQNSGNTIYF.

This clonotype was counted ten times or more. The chain has TRBV5-1 and TRBJ2-1; perhaps TRBD2 as D (5 bases). V was trimmed by 2 bases and J by 0 bases, leaving 9 bases between them. Germline CDR1 SGHRS, CDR2 YFSETQ. The CDR3 sequence is 15 residues long. The DNA for the CDR3 is TGCGCCAGCAGCTTAGCCGGGGACTCCTACAATGAGCAGTTCTTC. The encoded protein is CASSLAGDSYNEQFF.

This clonotype has just a few counts. The rearrangement links TRBV2 to TRBJ1-1, with 7 bases that match TRBD1. V dropped 7 bases and J dropped 1; count of bases not matched to a gene: 9. The CDR3 is 15 amino acids. Germline CDR1 is SNHLY and CDR2 is FYNNEI. CDR3 DNA: TGTGCCAGCAACAGGGCCCAGGGGGGGAACACTGAAGCTTTCTTT. As protein: CASNRAQGGNTEAFF. Filled out from reference TRBV2 and TRBJ1-1, the complete variable domain reads EPEVTQTPSHQVTQMGQEVILRCVPISNHLYFYWYRQILGQKVEFLVSFYNNEISEKSEIFDDQFSVERPDGSNFTLKIRSTKLEDSAMYFCASNRAQGGNTEAFFGQGTRLTVV.

This clonotype was detected a few times. The gene calls are TRBV2 and TRBJ2-7; 11 bases fit TRBD1. CDR1 is SNHLY, CDR2 FYNNEI, per germline. Trimming cost V 11 bases and J 2 bases; bases outside gene matches: 5. The CDR3 extends over 13 amino acids. The CDR3 DNA sequence: TGTGCCGTCGGGACAGGGGGAACCTACGAGCAGTACTTC. It translates to CAVGTGGTYEQYF.

The V and J genes are TRBV5-1 and TRBJ2-1, with D unresolved. The CDR3 has 14 amino acids. In germline, CDR1 is SGHRS, CDR2 YFSETQ. The V end was cut by 2 bases, the J end by 3 bases, with 9 bases between. The CDR3 DNA reads as TGCGCCAGCAGCTTTAGCTCAGACTACAATGAGCAGTTCTTC. It translates to CASSFSSDYNEQFF.

This clonotype was seen ten or more times. V is TRBV29-1 and J is TRBJ1-1, with 9 bases aligning to TRBD1. This CDR3 comprises 15 residues. Trimming at V came to 6 bases and at J to 3 bases, leaving 11 bases not matched to a gene. Per the germline V gene, CDR1 is SQVTM and CDR2 is ANQGSEA. The CDR3 region is CSVRTGDGGHTEAFF. The CDR3 coding sequence is TGCAGCGTCCGGACAGGGGACGGCGGTCACACTGAAGCTTTCTTT.

The V call is TRBV20-1, the J call TRBJ2-3, with 7 positions matching TRBD2. Germline-derived CDR1 and CDR2 are DFQATT and SNEGSKA (reference sequence). J was trimmed by 5 bases and V by 1 base; bases with no gene match: 15. The CDR3 covers 17 residues. The CDR3, as DNA: TGCAGTGCTAGAGCGCTTGACCCGACTAGCATTCAAGATACGCAGTATTTT. As protein: CSARALDPTSIQDTQYF.

This clonotype was detected a few times. This chain joins TRBV7-8 and TRBJ2-7; D remains unclear. V was trimmed by 4 bases and J by 1 base, leaving 11 bases between them. The germline CDR1 and CDR2 sequences are SGHVS and FQNEAQ. The CDR3 is 14 amino acids. The DNA for the CDR3 is TGTGCCAGCAGCTCAATGGGATCATCCTACGAGCAGTACTTC. Amino acids: CASSSMGSSYEQYF.